One and the same sample provided the 14 T cell receptor beta chains below, sequenced in a study of CD8 T cells in ankylosing spondylitis (dated by TCRdb to about 2017). Library method: 5' RACE. The sequencer was an Illumina HiSeq 2500. TCRdb applied fastp at Q25 and MiXCR to the public reads, then kept only in-frame beta chains. Each entry merges the rows of one CDR3 protein and shows their most common DNA and genes. The sample table contains roughly 230,000 distinct CDR3 sequences; only one count was recorded for under 20% of them. Around 30% of the sample lies in the top ten. The sample consisted of blood, either unsorted or a sorted T cell fraction (not recorded which). These receptors originate from a male donor with ankylosing spondylitis or in good health (not recorded which).

Many counts were recorded for this clonotype. The chain couples TRBV15 to TRBJ2-1; 9 bases are a match to TRBD2. CDR1 is LNHNV, CDR2 YYDKDF, per germline (reference sequence). This CDR3 is built from 14 residues. With V trimmed by 3 bases and J by 6 bases, 3 bases remained unmatched. The CDR3 nucleotides are TGTGCCACCAGCAGGACTAGCGGAATCAATGAGCAGTTCTTC. This encodes CATSRTSGINEQFF.

At least ten counts were recorded for this clonotype. This sequence joins TRBV6-2 or TRBV6-3 and TRBJ2-1, with 14 nucleotides matching TRBD2. Looked up from germline, CDR1 is MNHEY and CDR2 is SVGEGT. V lost 7 bases and J lost 4; bases outside the gene matches: 12. This CDR3 is 18 amino acids long. The CDR3 DNA follows: TGTGCCAGCACCGCATCTAGCGGGACTAGCGGGAGTTACAATGAGCAGTTCTTC. Translation: CASTASSGTSGSYNEQFF.

The chain couples TRBV5-1 to TRBJ2-5, with D maybe TRBD1 (6 bases). Germline-derived CDR1 and CDR2 are SGHRS and YFSETQ. V lost 0 bases to trimming and J lost 7 bases, with 13 bases between them. This CDR3 has 14 residues. CDR3 DNA sequence: TGCGCCAGCAGCTTGGGGACAGAGTGGGGGACCCAGTACTTC. It is translated as CASSLGTEWGTQYF.

This clonotype was seen a few times. This chain's CDR3 is CASSQEPGDSYNEQFF. The CDR3 bases are TGCGCCAGCAGCCAAGAGCCAGGGGATTCCTACAATGAGCAGTTCTTC. This sequence joins TRBV4-3 and TRBJ2-1, with a weak D call TRBD1 (6 bases). V was clipped by 0 bases and J by 1 base, with 10 bases between them. CDR1 LGHNA and CDR2 YSLEER come from the germline V gene. The CDR3 totals 16 residues.

This clonotype has just a few counts. This chain uses TRBV7-3 with TRBJ2-2; maybe TRBD2 (6 bases). V lost 5 bases, J lost 5 bases, and 15 bases lay in between. The CDR3 spans 15 residues. CDR1 and CDR2 from the germline V gene are SGHTA and FQGTGA. CDR3 sequence (DNA): TGTGCCAGCAGCCTGTCCGGGAGAGGTACCGGGGAGCTGTTTTTT. Encoded protein: CASSLSGRGTGELFF.

The J gene is TRBJ1-1, the V gene TRBV7-2; possibly TRBD1 for D (6 bases). V lost 3 bases and J lost 0, with 14 bases in between. Germline assignment: CDR1 SGHTA and CDR2 FQGNSA. This CDR3 region has 16 residues. CDR3 amino acids: CASSLGQQMMNTEAFF. In nucleotides, the CDR3 is TGTGCCAGCAGCTTGGGACAACAGATGATGAACACTGAAGCTTTCTTT.

V is TRBV2 and J is TRBJ2-1, with 14 bases that match TRBD2. Germline loops: CDR1 SNHLY, CDR2 FYNNEI. The CDR3 spans 15 residues. The V and J ends lost 6 bases and 8 bases, in that order; junction bases with no gene match: 6. The chain's CDR3 is CASSHPGLAGDEQFF. The CDR3 bases are TGTGCCAGCAGCCATCCGGGACTAGCGGGAGATGAGCAGTTCTTC.

V usage is TRBV15 and J usage is TRBJ2-6; 8 positions match TRBD1. Germline lookup yields CDR1 LNHNV and CDR2 YYDKDF (reference sequence). The CDR3 is 17 amino acids. V lost 4 bases, J lost 0 bases, and 5 bases stayed unmatched. The CDR3 loop is CATSMTGAISGANVLTF. DNA of the CDR3: TGTGCCACCAGCATGACAGGGGCGATCTCTGGGGCCAACGTCCTGACTTTC.

This clonotype came up a few times. The CDR3 DNA reads as TGCAGCGTTGTAGACAGGGGAGGCTACACCTTC. Its translation: CSVVDRGGYTF. The chain uses TRBV29-1 and TRBJ1-2; 8 nucleotides match TRBD1. CDR1 is SQVTM, CDR2 ANQGSEA, per germline. The CDR3 totals 11 residues. J lost 8 bases, V lost 4 bases, and 3 bases had no gene match.

The chain combines TRBV6-1 with TRBJ2-1; a possible D gene is TRBD1 (6 bases). The germline gives CDR1 MNHNS, CDR2 SASEGT. Trimming stripped 5 bases from V and 8 bases from J, with 22 bases between. The CDR3 covers 16 residues. DNA of the CDR3: TGTGCCAGCAGTCTAGCCCGGCAGGGGATAATGGATGAGCAGTTCTTC. This translates into CASSLARQGIMDEQFF.

This chain links TRBV3-1 with TRBJ2-7; D is uncertain. In germline, CDR1 is LGHDT, CDR2 YNNKEL (reference sequence). The CDR3 covers 15 residues. The V end was cut by 1 base, the J end by 5 bases, with 15 bases between. The CDR3 loop reads CASSQGGAISNEQYF. CDR3 coding DNA: TGTGCCAGCAGCCAAGGCGGTGCAATTTCCAACGAGCAGTACTTC.

This clonotype was seen more than once but under ten times. The rearrangement uses TRBV20-1 and TRBJ2-3, with a tentative D call TRBD1 (6 bases). Germline loops: CDR1 DFQATT, CDR2 SNEGSKA (reference sequence). The CDR3 covers 14 residues. Trimming shortened V by 6 bases and J by 4 bases, and 17 bases separated the two germline ends. The CDR3 DNA sequence: TGCAGTGCCCCTCCCCAGGGGTGGGCAGATACGCAGTATTTT. It yields the protein CSAPPQGWADTQYF.

V usage is TRBV4-1 and J usage is TRBJ2-2, with 10 bases identical to TRBD1. The CDR3 length is 15 residues. The V gene's germline CDR1 is MGHRA and CDR2 YSYEKL. The V segment lost 6 bases and the J segment 7 bases; nucleotides outside the gene matches: 8. This CDR3 is CASSPGTGVGGELFF. The DNA of the CDR3 is TGCGCCAGCAGTCCCGGGACAGGGGTCGGCGGGGAGCTGTTTTTT.

This chain uses TRBV21-1 with TRBJ1-1; whether TRBD1, the table's D call, matches the DNA was not checked. TRBV21-1 is assigned pseudogene status. CDR3 size: 12 residues. This chain's CDR3 is CASSSPGVEAFF. CDR3 DNA: TGTGCCAGCAGCTCTCCGGGGGTTGAAGCTTTCTTT.